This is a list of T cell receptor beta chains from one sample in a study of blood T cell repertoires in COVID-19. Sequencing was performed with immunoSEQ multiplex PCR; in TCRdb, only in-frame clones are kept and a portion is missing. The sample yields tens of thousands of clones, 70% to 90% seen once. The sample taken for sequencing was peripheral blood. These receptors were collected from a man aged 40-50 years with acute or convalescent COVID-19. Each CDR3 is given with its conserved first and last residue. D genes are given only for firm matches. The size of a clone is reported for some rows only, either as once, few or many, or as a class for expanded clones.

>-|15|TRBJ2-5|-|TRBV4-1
CASSLRDFQGETQYF
TGCGCCAGCAGCCTTCGGGACTTTCAGGGAGAGACCCAGTACTTC
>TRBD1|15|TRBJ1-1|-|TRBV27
CASSAYRDQGAEAFF
TGTGCCAGCAGTGCCTACAGGGATCAGGGGGCTGAAGCTTTCTTT
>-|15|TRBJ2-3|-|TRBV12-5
CASGRLSTSTDTQYF
TGTGCTAGTGGCCGCCTTAGCACTAGCACAGATACGCAGTATTTT
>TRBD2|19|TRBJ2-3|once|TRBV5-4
CASSPPGTSGGRLTDTQYF
TGTGCCAGCAGCCCCCCAGGGACTAGCGGGGGGCGGTTGACAGATACGCAGTATTTT
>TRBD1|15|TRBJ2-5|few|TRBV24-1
CATRGTGAGQETQYF
TGTGCCACCAGGGGGACAGGGGCCGGGCAAGAGACCCAGTACTTC
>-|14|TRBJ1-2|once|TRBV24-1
CATSEATGSYGYTF
TGTGCCACCAGTGAAGCAACAGGGAGCTATGGCTACACCTTC
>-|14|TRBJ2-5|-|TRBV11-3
CASSPRDVQETQYF
TGTGCCAGCAGCCCCAGGGATGTACAAGAGACCCAGTACTTC
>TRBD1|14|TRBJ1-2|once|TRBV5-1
CASSSPGGNYGYTF
TGCGCCAGCAGCTCGCCAGGGGGTAACTATGGCTACACCTTC
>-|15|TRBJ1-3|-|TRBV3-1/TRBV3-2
CASSRGEGRGNTIYF
TGTGCCAGCAGCCGCGGCGAGGGCCGCGGAAACACCATATATTTT
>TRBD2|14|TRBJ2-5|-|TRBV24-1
CATSVRLAGAPQYF
TGTGCCACCAGTGTACGACTAGCGGGAGCGCCCCAGTACTTC
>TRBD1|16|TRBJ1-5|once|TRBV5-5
CASSLTPDRGLGPQHF
TGTGCCAGCAGCTTGACGCCCGACAGGGGGCTTGGGCCCCAGCATTTT
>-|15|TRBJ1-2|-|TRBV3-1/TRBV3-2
CASSQEGRQGYGYTF
TGTGCCAGCAGCCAAGAGGGTCGGCAGGGCTATGGCTACACCTTC
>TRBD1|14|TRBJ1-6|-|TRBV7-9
CASSPDRGISPLHF
TGTGCCAGCAGCCCCGACAGGGGAATTTCACCCCTCCACTTT
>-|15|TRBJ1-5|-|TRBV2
CASSEIAAGNQPQHF
TGTGCCAGCAGTGAAATCGCGGCAGGGAATCAGCCCCAGCATTTT
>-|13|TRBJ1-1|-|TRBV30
CAWSASQPLKAFF
TGTGCCTGGAGTGCCTCACAGCCTTTAAAAGCTTTCTTT
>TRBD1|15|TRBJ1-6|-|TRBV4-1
CASSHRQGAWSPLHF
TGCGCCAGCAGCCACAGACAGGGGGCTTGGTCACCCCTCCACTTT
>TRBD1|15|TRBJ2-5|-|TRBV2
CASSETGDLQETQYF
TGTGCCAGCAGTGAGACAGGGGACCTCCAAGAGACCCAGTACTTC
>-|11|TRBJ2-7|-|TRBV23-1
CASSHNYEQYF
TGCGCCAGCAGTCACAACTACGAGCAGTACTTC
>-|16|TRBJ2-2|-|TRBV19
CASSIDRGSNTGELFF
TGTGCCAGTAGTATAGATCGGGGATCTAACACCGGGGAGCTGTTTTTT
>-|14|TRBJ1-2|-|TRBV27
CASSPRGGPYGYTF
TGTGCCAGCAGTCCGCGTGGCGGCCCTTATGGCTACACCTTC
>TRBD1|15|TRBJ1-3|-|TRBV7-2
CASSKQGNRGNTIYF
TGTGCCAGCAGCAAACAGGGGAATAGAGGAAACACCATATATTTT
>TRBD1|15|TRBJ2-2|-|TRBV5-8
CASDRTGGHTGELFF
TGTGCCAGCGACAGGACAGGGGGGCACACCGGGGAGCTGTTTTTT
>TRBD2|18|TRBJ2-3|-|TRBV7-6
CASTLRRAGGGSTDTQYF
TGTGCCAGCACCTTAAGACGAGCGGGGGGGGGAAGCACAGATACGCAGTATTTT
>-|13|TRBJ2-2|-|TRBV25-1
CASSEGGARELFF
TGTGCCAGCAGTGAAGGGGGGGCGAGGGAGCTGTTTTTT
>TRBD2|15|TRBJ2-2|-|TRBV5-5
CASSLTSGVTGELFF
TGTGCCAGCAGCTTGACTAGCGGAGTCACCGGGGAGCTGTTTTTT
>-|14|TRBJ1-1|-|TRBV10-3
CAIKEARGNTEAFF
TGTGCCATCAAGGAGGCCAGAGGGAACACTGAAGCTTTCTTT
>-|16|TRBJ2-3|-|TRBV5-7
CASSIRGGAIWDTQYF
TGTGCCAGCAGCATTAGGGGGGGGGCCATTTGGGATACGCAGTATTTT
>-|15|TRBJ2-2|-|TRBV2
CASSPGTRRAGELFF
TGTGCCAGCAGTCCCGGGACCCGGAGGGCCGGGGAGCTGTTTTTT
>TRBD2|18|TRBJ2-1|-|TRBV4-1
CASSQDPRTSGGKNEQFF
TGCGCCAGCAGCCAAGATCCAAGGACTAGCGGGGGGAAGAATGAGCAGTTCTTC
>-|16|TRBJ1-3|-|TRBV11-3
CASSSNRLPSGNTIYF
TGTGCCAGCAGCTCGAACCGACTGCCCTCTGGAAACACCATATATTTT
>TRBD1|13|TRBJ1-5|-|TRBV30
CACAGQGAQPQHF
TGTGCCTGCGCGGGACAGGGGGCCCAGCCCCAGCATTTT
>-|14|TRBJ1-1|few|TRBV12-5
CASGLSTVVAEAFF
TGTGCTAGTGGTTTGTCAACAGTGGTCGCTGAAGCTTTCTTT
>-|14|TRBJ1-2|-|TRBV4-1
CASSQYSTTYGYTF
TGCGCCAGCAGCCAATACTCCACTACCTATGGCTACACCTTC
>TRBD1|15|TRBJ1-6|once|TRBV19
CASSPRDRDNSPLHF
TGTGCCAGTAGTCCCCGGGACAGAGATAATTCACCCCTCCACTTT
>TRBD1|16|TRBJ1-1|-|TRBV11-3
CASSFRGGIGNTEAFF
TGTGCCAGCAGCTTTAGAGGGGGCATCGGGAACACTGAAGCTTTCTTT
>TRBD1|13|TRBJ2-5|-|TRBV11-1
CASSLDRDGTQYF
TGTGCCAGCAGCCTGGACAGGGATGGGACCCAGTACTTC
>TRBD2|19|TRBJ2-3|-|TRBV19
CASSPLPGLAGGPTDTQYF
TGTGCCAGTAGTCCCCTCCCGGGACTAGCGGGGGGGCCGACAGATACGCAGTATTTT
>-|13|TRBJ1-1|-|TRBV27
CASSRAGETEAFF
TGTGCCAGCAGTCGGGCAGGGGAGACTGAAGCTTTCTTT
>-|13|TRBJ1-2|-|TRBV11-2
CASSSRGGYGYTF
TGTGCCAGCAGCTCTAGAGGAGGATATGGCTACACCTTC
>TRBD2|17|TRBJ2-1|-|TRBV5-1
CASSSGGGTLSYNEQFF
TGCGCCAGCAGCTCGGGGGGTGGGACTCTCTCCTACAATGAGCAGTTCTTC
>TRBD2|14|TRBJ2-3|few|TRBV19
CASSPTGGRDTQYF
TGTGCCAGTAGCCCAACGGGGGGGAGGGATACGCAGTATTTT
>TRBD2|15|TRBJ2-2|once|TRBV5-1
CASSERGVSTGELFF
TGCGCCAGCAGCGAGCGGGGGGTGAGCACCGGGGAGCTGTTTTTT
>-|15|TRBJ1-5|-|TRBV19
CASSIIPSSNQPQHF
TGTGCCAGTAGTATAATCCCGAGTAGCAATCAGCCCCAGCATTTT
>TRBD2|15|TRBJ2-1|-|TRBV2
CASTGQAGEYNEQFF
TGTGCCAGCACCGGCCAAGCGGGGGAGTACAATGAGCAGTTCTTC
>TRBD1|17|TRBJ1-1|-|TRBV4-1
CASSPRGTGGMNTEAFF
TGCGCCAGCAGCCCTAGGGGGACAGGGGGTATGAACACTGAAGCTTTCTTT
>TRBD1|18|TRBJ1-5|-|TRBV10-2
CASSESTGKGLGNQPQHF
TGCGCCAGCAGTGAGTCGACAGGGAAGGGTTTGGGCAATCAGCCCCAGCATTTT
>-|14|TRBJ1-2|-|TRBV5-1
CASSLRGSVDGYTF
TGCGCCAGCAGCCTCAGGGGCTCGGTGGATGGCTACACCTTC
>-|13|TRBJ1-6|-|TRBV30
CAWGTEKYSPLHF
TGTGCCTGGGGGACGGAGAAATATTCACCCCTCCACTTT